This record looks at one TCR beta chain sequence and its context. Its cognate antigen is unknown. Assay used: immunoSEQ multiplex PCR; TCRdb lists only in-frame clones, some missing. The sample carries 85,000 to 100,000 clones, under 95% recorded once. Trimming cost V 6 bases and J 4 bases; bases outside gene matches: 14. This CDR3 contains 16 residues. In germline, CDR1 is SQVTM, CDR2 ANQGSEA. This record belongs to a study of graft-versus-host responses after intestinal transplantation. Study summary: Grafts that recipients had were multivisceral, liver-intestinal, or isolated intestinal transplants.

The receptor comes from a human donor who was the organ donor for an intestinal transplant. Sequencing was performed on unstimulated CD8+ T cells sorted from spleen or lymph node cells, taken before transplant. The chain joins TRBV29-1 to TRBJ1-2; TRBD1 aligns across 10 bases. Here the CDR3 DNA reads TGCAGCGTCTATGAGGACAGGGGGAGGTCCTCCTATGGCTACACCTTC. Its protein is CSVYEDRGRSSYGYTF. The full variable domain, with the rest looked up from reference TRBV29-1 and TRBJ1-2, is SAVISQKPSRDICQRGTSLTIQCQVDSQVTMMFWYRQQPGQSLTLIATANQGSEATYESGFVIDKFPISRPNLTFSTLTVSNMSPEDSSIYLCSVYEDRGRSSYGYTFGSGTRLTVV.